The TCR beta chain described here comes from a study of beta chain features in type 1 diabetes. Findings of the study overall: Among patients with Type 1 diabetes, TCRB CDR3s were moderately but significantly shorter in every one of the four CD4+ subsets.

The collection from each donor was one heparinised blood draw averaging around 100 mL. What was sequenced were expressed TCRB transcripts, since all of the isolated RNA had been reverse transcribed. This table comes from immunoSEQ multiplex PCR, and its TCRdb copy is limited to in-frame clones, with some not included. The table includes about half a million clones, roughly an eighth detected once. Worth noting for this clone: The antigen is undetermined.

The CDR3 totals 13 residues. The J segment lost 5 bases and the V segment lost 7 bases, leaving 5 bases of the junction unmatched. CDR1 is MDHEN, CDR2 SYDVKM, per germline. This sequence was found in a woman under 30 in good health. J is TRBJ2-1 and V is TRBV28; 7 nucleotides match TRBD1. Sequencing used naive CD4+ T cells from blood. The CDR3 sequence: CASNPGQHNEQFF. CDR3 DNA: TGTGCCAGCAATCCGGGACAGCACAATGAGCAGTTCTTC.